A single sample is the source of the 11 T cell receptor beta chains below, sequenced in a study of blood T cell repertoires in COVID-19 (dated by TCRdb to the early 2020s). The library was generated by the immunoSEQ multiplex PCR assay. Held by TCRdb, this immuneACCESS table contains in-frame sequences only and omits some clones. Under half of the omission traces to an unresolved V gene where checked; the cause of the rest is unknown. The sample includes approximately 260,000 clones, with roughly 85% observed a single time. The ten top clones hold more than 6.5% of the sample. The sequenced sample consisted of PBMCs or T cells enriched from blood (not recorded which). These receptors all come from a woman aged 45-59 years who had been exposed to COVID-19.

This chain connects TRBV24-1 to TRBJ1-4; D is possibly TRBD1 (5 bases). The CDR3 is 12 amino acids. Deletions cut 7 bases from V and 4 bases from J, with 6 bases between. The V gene's germline CDR1 is KGHDR and CDR2 SFDVKD. Here the CDR3 reads CATRDSNEKLFF. CDR3 DNA: TGTGCCACCAGAGACAGTAATGAAAAACTGTTTTTT.

This chain uses TRBV14 with TRBJ1-6; no clear D gene. The V gene's germline CDR1 is SGHDN and CDR2 FVKESK. The CDR3 length is 13 residues. The V gene lost 2 bases and the J gene lost 9 bases, with 8 bases spanning the gap. CDR3 nucleotide sequence: TGTGCCAGCAGCCAAAGCTTAGTTTCACCCCTCCACTTT. It codes for CASSQSLVSPLHF.

The V call is TRBV29-1, the J call TRBJ1-4, with D unresolved. Germline V gene lookup returns CDR1 SQVTM and CDR2 ANQGSEA. V dropped 6 bases and J dropped 5 bases, with 7 bases sitting between them. The length of the CDR3 is 11 residues. CDR3 in DNA: TGCAGCGTCCCCCAAAATGAAAAACTGTTTTTT. Translation: CSVPQNEKLFF.

This clone showed up just once. The V and J genes are TRBV30 and TRBJ1-2, with D possibly matching TRBD1 (5 bases). The CDR3 length is 13 residues. The germline V gene encodes CDR1 GTSNPN and CDR2 SVGIG (reference sequence). Trimming stripped 5 bases from V and 6 bases from J, with 16 bases between. CDR3 sequence reads: CAWGVDRVNGYTF. The DNA for the CDR3 is TGTGCCTGGGGGGTTGACAGAGTCAATGGCTACACCTTC.

This clone was detected once. The chain couples TRBV10-3 to TRBJ1-2; no definite D call. V dropped 11 bases and J dropped 9 bases, with 13 bases sitting between them. The CDR3 has 10 residues. CDR1 ENHRY and CDR2 SYGVKD come from the germline V gene. This chain's CDR3 is CASGKERYTF. The CDR3 region has the DNA TGTGCCTCGGGGAAGGAGCGCTACACCTTC.

This clone showed up just once. The chain couples TRBV5-4 to TRBJ2-1, with unresolved D. Trimming pared 4 bases from V and 3 bases from J, leaving 11 bases between. Germline V gene data show CDR1 as SGHNT and CDR2 as YYREEE (reference sequence). This CDR3 comprises 14 residues. CDR3 sequence reads: CASSRDPGYNEQFF. CDR3 coding DNA: TGTGCCAGCAGCCGTGACCCGGGCTACAATGAGCAGTTCTTC.

This rearrangement joins TRBV6-2 or TRBV6-3 to TRBJ1-1; 9 nucleotides agree with TRBD1. Germline V gene sequence: CDR1 MNHEY, CDR2 SVGEGT. The CDR3 loop spans 13 amino acids. Trimming at V came to 2 bases and at J to 11 bases, leaving 6 bases not matched to a gene. The CDR3: CASSYTDRGRAFF. The CDR3 region has the DNA TGTGCCAGCAGTTACACGGACAGGGGACGGGCTTTCTTT.

J is TRBJ2-1 and V is TRBV6-1; D not resolved. CDR3 length equals 12 residues. Trimming removed 5 bases from V and 10 bases from J, with 12 bases in between. Germline CDR1 MNHNS, CDR2 SASEGT. The CDR3 here is CASSFPQYEQFF. CDR3 DNA sequence: TGTGCCAGCAGTTTTCCACAGTACGAGCAGTTCTTC.

This clone came up once. CDR3 DNA: TGTGCCAGCAGCCTTACAAGCCTACAGGGGGTAACCTACGAGCAGTACTTC. Protein product: CASSLTSLQGVTYEQYF. The chain employs TRBV11-2 and TRBJ2-7; 8 positions match TRBD1. V dropped 5 bases and J dropped 2; count of bases not matched to a gene: 14. This CDR3 comprises 17 residues. CDR1 is SGHAT, CDR2 FQNNGV, per germline. Drawing the rest from reference TRBV11-2 and TRBJ2-7, the complete variable domain is EAGVAQSPRYKIIEKRQSVAFWCNPISGHATLYWYQQILGQGPKLLIQFQNNGVVDDSQLPKDRFSAERLKGVDSTLKIQPAKLEDSAVYLCASSLTSLQGVTYEQYFGPGTRLTVT.

V gene TRBV18 combines with J gene TRBJ1-1; no firm D call. Germline V gene sequence: CDR1 KGHSH, CDR2 LQKENI. Trimming removed 8 bases at V and 12 bases at J, with 16 bases between. This CDR3 has 11 amino acids. As DNA, the CDR3 is TGTGCCAGCCAAAAAGAGGGAACATCTTTCTTT. This sequence encodes CASQKEGTSFF.

The rearrangement links TRBV27 to TRBJ1-2; D is possibly TRBD1 (6 bases). This CDR3 has 14 residues. Germline CDR1 is MNHEY and CDR2 is SMNVEV (reference sequence). Trimming took off 1 base at V and 8 bases at J, with 14 bases between the two ends. CDR3 DNA sequence: TGTGCCAGCAGTTTATACAGGGACGGCGGAGGCTACACCTTC. Its protein is CASSLYRDGGGYTF.